These 25 T cell receptor beta chains share one sample of origin, sequenced in a study of neurological immune-mediated disorders. Via MiXCR, TCRdb re-called the 5' RACE reads, giving one row per CDR3 protein. The sample gives around 15,000 distinct CDR3 sequences, 8.5% to 10% of which show up once; more than 35% is in the top ten. Sample: CD8+ T cells from blood. These TCRs come from a man aged 45 to 65 in good health.

Ten or more counts support this clonotype. The chain couples TRBV6-5 to TRBJ1-5, with a weak D call TRBD1 (5 bases). Germline lookup yields CDR1 MNHEY and CDR2 SVGAGI. The CDR3 length is 14 residues. Trimming shortened V by 2 bases and J by 5 bases, and 10 bases separated the two germline ends. The chain's CDR3 is CASSYGWGDQPQHF. CDR3 coding DNA: TGTGCCAGCAGTTACGGTTGGGGGGATCAGCCCCAGCATTTT.

This clonotype has a count of ten or more. The J gene is TRBJ1-4, the V gene TRBV19; D not resolved. The CDR3 totals 13 residues. V dropped 0 bases and J dropped 7 bases, with 6 bases sitting between them. CDR1 and CDR2 from the germline V gene are LNHDA and SQIVND (reference sequence). The CDR3 DNA is TGTGCCAGTAGTATAGAAGGCGTTGAAAAACTGTTTTTT. Its translation: CASSIEGVEKLFF.

This clonotype was counted at least ten times. V gene TRBV4-3 combines with J gene TRBJ1-1; D is undetermined. Germline CDR1 is LGHNA and CDR2 is YSLEER. V was clipped by 3 bases and J by 1 base, with 6 bases between them. The CDR3 is made up of 13 amino acids. The CDR3 loop reads CASSHHRNTEAFF. The CDR3 nucleotides read TGCGCCAGCAGCCACCATCGGAACACTGAAGCTTTCTTT.

This clonotype was seen many times. The CDR3, as DNA: TGCAGTGCGCAGACACAGCTTAGCAATCAGCCCCAGCATTTT. Translation gives CSAQTQLSNQPQHF. The chain employs TRBV20-1 and TRBJ1-5; D is undetermined. The V end was cut by 6 bases, the J end by 0 bases, with 12 bases between. CDR1 is DFQATT and CDR2 is SNEGSKA in the germline V gene (reference sequence). The CDR3 contains 14 residues.

This clonotype is medium-sized by share. Here the CDR3 DNA reads TGTGCCAGCAGCAGGTGGACTAGCGTAGACACAGATACGCAGTATTTT. Its protein is CASSRWTSVDTDTQYF. The genes are TRBV7-2 and TRBJ2-3; 9 positions agree with TRBD2. This CDR3 is 16 amino acids long. The trim removed 5 bases at V and 2 bases at J, leaving 8 bases unmatched. Germline CDR1 SGHTA, CDR2 FQGNSA.

At least ten counts were recorded for this clonotype. J is TRBJ2-7 and V is TRBV24-1; TRBD2 matches at 10 bases. The ends lost 2 bases at V and 2 bases at J; junction bases unmatched: 5. Per germline, CDR1 KGHDR and CDR2 SFDVKD. The CDR3 is 16 amino acids. The CDR3 DNA sequence: TGTGCCACCAGTGATTCTCCTAGCGGGAGAACCTACGAGCAGTACTTC. Translated: CATSDSPSGRTYEQYF.

This clonotype was counted many times. The V and J genes are TRBV4-1 and TRBJ2-7; a weak D match, TRBD2 (6 bases). The germline V gene encodes CDR1 MGHRA and CDR2 YSYEKL. CDR3 length equals 13 residues. Trimming removed 5 bases from V and 5 bases from J, with 13 bases in between. CDR3 sequence: CASSAGTGHEQYF. CDR3 sequence (DNA): TGCGCCAGCAGCGCGGGGACGGGTCACGAGCAGTACTTC.

This clonotype was seen many times. The chain combines TRBV6-5 with TRBJ2-7, with a possible D match to TRBD1 (5 bases). There are 13 residues in the CDR3. V was trimmed by 8 bases and J by 5 bases, leaving 16 bases between them. CDR1 MNHEY and CDR2 SVGAGI come from the germline V gene. The CDR3 nucleotides read TGTGCCAGCGGGCCTGACAGATGGCACGAGCAGTACTTC. Protein: CASGPDRWHEQYF.

This clonotype has at least ten counts. This chain uses TRBV6-2 or TRBV6-3 with TRBJ2-1; tentatively, D is TRBD2 (5 bases). Per the germline V gene, CDR1 is MNHEY and CDR2 is SVGEGT. V lost 7 bases and J 10 bases, leaving 23 bases between the germline ends. The CDR3 length is 15 residues. The CDR3: CASTLSKAGLLEQFF. The CDR3 DNA sequence: TGTGCCAGCACCCTATCAAAGGCGGGTCTTTTGGAGCAGTTCTTC.

This clonotype was detected many times. The chain recombines TRBV29-1 with TRBJ2-3; the match to TRBD1 covers 7 bases. With 7 bases clipped from V and 2 bases from J, the junction kept 6 bases outside the gene matches. This CDR3 is built from 13 residues. Germline loops: CDR1 SQVTM, CDR2 ANQGSEA. CDR3 sequence reads: CSALGQVTDTQYF. CDR3 coding DNA: TGCAGCGCTCTTGGACAGGTCACAGATACGCAGTATTTT.

The rearrangement uses TRBV10-3 and TRBJ2-5, with D unclear. This CDR3 spans 17 amino acids. With 2 bases removed from V and 1 base from J, the gap between germline ends came to 17 bases. Germline CDR1 and CDR2: ENHRY and SYGVKD. CDR3 region: CAISEPPDTALQETQYF. Written as DNA, the CDR3 is TGTGCCATCAGTGAGCCACCTGACACAGCCCTCCAAGAGACCCAGTACTTC.

The J gene is TRBJ2-1, the V gene TRBV5-5; 7 nucleotides agree with TRBD1. V lost 4 bases and J lost 3; bases outside the gene matches: 16. In germline, CDR1 is SGHKS, CDR2 YYEKEE (reference sequence). CDR3 size: 18 residues. DNA for the CDR3: TGTGCCAGCAGCCCAGGAAAGGGGGCATATAGCCTCTACAATGAGCAGTTCTTC. Its translation is CASSPGKGAYSLYNEQFF.

This clonotype was detected ten times or more. The chain recombines TRBV14 with TRBJ2-1; 7 nucleotides match TRBD1. The CDR3 runs to 18 residues. CDR1 is SGHDN and CDR2 is FVKESK in the germline V gene. Trimming at V came to 0 bases and at J to 1 base, leaving 9 bases not matched to a gene. CDR3 in amino acids: CASSQDSAWTGSYNEQFF. The CDR3 nucleotides are TGTGCCAGCAGCCAAGATTCGGCGTGGACAGGTTCCTACAATGAGCAGTTCTTC.

The sample holds many counts of this clonotype. The CDR3 is CASSQEGGGLYEQYF. CDR3 nucleotides: TGCGCCAGCAGCCAAGAGGGGGGGGGGCTCTACGAGCAGTACTTC. V gene TRBV4-3 combines with J gene TRBJ2-7, with a tentative D call TRBD2 (7 bases). Trimming cost V 0 bases and J 3 bases, with 12 bases left between them. The CDR3 contains 15 residues. Germline-derived CDR1 and CDR2 are LGHNA and YSLEER.

In this sample, this clonotype turned up many times. The gene calls are TRBV7-8 and TRBJ2-5; no clear D. CDR1 is SGHVS and CDR2 is FQNEAQ in the germline V gene. V lost 5 bases, J lost 1 base, and 2 bases lay in between. This CDR3 is built from 11 residues. CDR3 amino acids: CASSPQETQYF. The CDR3 DNA reads as TGTGCCAGCAGCCCCCAAGAGACCCAGTACTTC.

This clonotype was detected many times. CDR3 coding DNA: TGCAGCGTTGAGGGGACCTCCTACGAGCAGTACTTC. Translation gives CSVEGTSYEQYF. The chain uses TRBV29-1 and TRBJ2-7; perhaps D is TRBD1 or TRBD2 (5 bases each). Trimming stripped 3 bases from V and 0 bases from J, with 6 bases between. Germline CDR1 reads SQVTM; CDR2 reads ANQGSEA. The CDR3 extends over 12 amino acids.

This clonotype was seen ten or more times. The chain is built from TRBV6-6 and TRBJ1-2; a possible D gene is TRBD1 (6 bases). The CDR3 has 15 amino acids. V was trimmed by 2 bases and J by 2 bases, leaving 12 bases between them. Germline CDR1 MNHNY, CDR2 SVGAGI (reference sequence). The DNA of the CDR3 is TGTGCCAGCAGTTACGGGGGGGGGCGGAACTATGGCTACACCTTC. Translating it yields CASSYGGGRNYGYTF.

V gene TRBV21-1 combines with J gene TRBJ2-5; no check of the table's D call, TRBD1, against the DNA was made. TRBV21-1 is recorded as a pseudogene. The CDR3 is 13 residues long. CDR3 coding DNA: TGTGCCAGCAGCAACAGGGGGGGAGAGACCCAGTACTTC. Protein product: CASSNRGGETQYF.

The sample holds many counts of this clonotype. The rearrangement links TRBV6-2 or TRBV6-3 to TRBJ2-1; 7 positions match TRBD1. In germline, CDR1 is MNHEY, CDR2 SVGEGT. V shed 7 bases, J shed 7 bases, and the junction held 10 bases outside the gene matches. The CDR3 loop spans 14 amino acids. The CDR3 region has the DNA TGTGCCAGCACCCGCGATCCGACAGGGAATGAGCAGTTCTTC. This codes for CASTRDPTGNEQFF.

This clonotype came up many times. The chain is built from TRBV5-6 and TRBJ2-7, with D unclear. CDR3 size: 14 residues. CDR1 is SGHDT and CDR2 is YYEEEE in the germline V gene. Trimming pared 0 bases from V and 0 bases from J, leaving 7 bases between. CDR3 region: CASSLVQISYEQYF. The CDR3 coding sequence is TGTGCCAGCAGCTTGGTTCAGATCTCCTACGAGCAGTACTTC.

This clonotype was detected ten times or more. This chain links TRBV19 with TRBJ1-2; 10 bases agree with TRBD1. This CDR3 has 14 amino acids. V shed 4 bases and J 6 bases; nucleotides not matched to a gene: 5. Germline values: CDR1 LNHDA, CDR2 SQIVND (reference sequence). CDR3 protein: CASSTGQGFDGYTF. CDR3 coding DNA: TGTGCCAGTAGTACGGGACAGGGGTTCGATGGCTACACCTTC.

This clonotype has ten or more counts. The chain couples TRBV20-1 to TRBJ2-6; D is undetermined. There are 13 residues in the CDR3. V lost 3 bases and J lost 4, with 7 bases in between. Per germline, CDR1 DFQATT and CDR2 SNEGSKA (reference sequence). CDR3 loop: CSARESGANVLTF. In DNA form, the CDR3 reads TGCAGTGCTAGGGAATCCGGGGCCAACGTCCTGACTTTC.

Many counts were recorded for this clonotype. V gene TRBV29-1 combines with J gene TRBJ2-3; D uncertain. Germline V gives CDR1 SQVTM, CDR2 ANQGSEA. Between the trimmed V and J ends, which lost 7 bases and 4 bases, there was a span of 12 bases. The CDR3 sequence is 12 residues long. The CDR3 region has the DNA TGCAGCGCCGAGCCGGCGGCAGATACGCAGTATTTT. It encodes CSAEPAADTQYF.

This clonotype was seen ten or more times. This rearrangement joins TRBV6-5 to TRBJ2-5, with 8 bases matching TRBD2. This CDR3 comprises 16 residues. Unmatched junction bases numbered 8, after V lost 2 bases and J lost 3 bases. Looked up from germline, CDR1 is MNHEY and CDR2 is SVGAGI. As DNA, the CDR3 is TGTGCCAGCAGTTACAATTTCGGGGGGGGAGAAGAGACCCAGTACTTC. It translates to CASSYNFGGGEETQYF.

This clonotype was recorded at least ten times. This chain connects TRBV7-3 to TRBJ2-1, with TRBD1 as a possible D gene (6 bases). Trimming removed 2 bases at V and 2 bases at J, with 10 bases between. CDR3 length: 15 amino acids. From germline, CDR1 is SGHTA and CDR2 FQGTGA. The CDR3 nucleotides read TGTGCCAGCAGCTTATATGAGGGGGCCTACAATGAGCAGTTCTTC. This codes for CASSLYEGAYNEQFF. Based on the CDR3 plus reference TRBV7-3 and TRBJ2-1, the full variable domain is GAGVSQTPSNKVTEKGKYVELRCDPISGHTALYWYRQSLGQGPEFLIYFQGTGAADDSGLPNDRFFAVRPEGSVSTLKIQRTERGDSAVYLCASSLYEGAYNEQFFGPGTRLTVL.